This T cell receptor (beta chain) came from a study of T cell clonotyping in hematopoietic cell transplantation. The data were produced by immunoSEQ multiplex PCR, yet TCRdb's version contains in-frame clones alone and is incomplete. The sample carries some 9,400 clones, 60% to 80% recorded once. This CDR3 region has 15 residues. CDR1 and CDR2 from the germline V gene are MDHEN and SYDVKM. Trimming removed 7 bases from V and 5 bases from J, with 17 bases in between. Study-wide results and limits: Without cell sorting, CD4 versus CD8 contributions remain unresolved. Few recipient clonotypes overlapped donors; over 95% were de novo at given depth. Recipient TCR diversity dropped after transplant; expanded clonotypes rose from day 30 to 180. Higher Inverse Simpson Index values in graft donor and pretransplant recipient predicted broader posttransplant TCR diversity.

For this clone: The antigen is unknown.

The sample consisted of PBMCs, taken 180 days after allogeneic stem cell transplant. The TCR was taken from a male patient between 40 and 50 years old who had an allogeneic stem cell transplant from a related donor, so the T cells may come from the graft donor. Some clones in this sample may be carry-over from other donors' samples. The rearrangement joins TRBV28 to TRBJ2-2; a weak D match, TRBD2 (6 bases). In DNA, the CDR3 is TGTGCCAGCAAGCACCGGGGACTTGGGACCGGGGAGCTGTTTTTT. Translating gives CASKHRGLGTGELFF. The variable domain in full, with the rest retrieved from reference TRBV28 and TRBJ2-2, is DVKVTQSSRYLVKRTGEKVFLECVQDMDHENMFWYRQDPGLGLRLIYFSYDVKMKEKGDIPEGYSVSREKKERFSLILESASTNQTSMYLCASKHRGLGTGELFFGEGSRLTVL.